The source of this TCR beta chain is a study of blood T cell repertoires in COVID-19. Study-wide background: Collection of acute and convalescent COVID-19 samples took place in the United States, Italy and Spain. In each case, the material was cDNA or gDNA derived from T cells, B-cell-depleted T cells, or PBMCs.

Original processing methods: Estimation of nucleated cell counts was performed using reference gene primer amplification. Data came from immunoSEQ multiplex PCR; TCRdb stores just in-frame clones and leaves some out. V and J calls and clone size are copied from that table; D and trimming were computed from the DNA. The table records about 140,000 clones, around 80% of them present only once. Per the germline V gene, CDR1 is MNHEY and CDR2 is SVGAGI. The J segment lost 4 bases and the V segment lost 6 bases, leaving 6 bases of the junction unmatched. The CDR3 runs to 14 residues. This chain connects TRBV6-5 to TRBJ1-3; 7 bases are a match to TRBD1. The clonotype was recovered from a man aged 55-75 years with active or convalescent COVID-19. Sequencing input: peripheral blood. CDR3 amino acids: CASRQGVLGNTIYF. CDR3 nucleotides: TGTGCCAGCAGGCAGGGGGTTTTGGGAAACACCATATATTTT.